These 26 T cell receptor beta chains were sequenced from one sample in a study of CD8+ T cells in alopecia areata. The treatment here: oral pan-JAK inhibitor, 5-10 mg twice daily. It was cDNA, reverse transcribed from extracted RNA, that served as the sequencing template. Produced via immunoSEQ multiplex PCR; TCRdb's table is partial and in-frame only. The sample contains some 170,000 clones, approximately 53% of which appear only once. The sequences come from CD8+ T cells sorted from blood, collected at week 24, from a patient treated with tofacitinib. Receptors originate from a human donor with alopecia areata.

This clone was seen just once. The V call is TRBV29-1, the J call TRBJ1-2; D possibly corresponds to TRBD1 (5 bases). The germline V gene has CDR1 SQVTM and CDR2 ANQGSEA. This CDR3 comprises 13 residues. Between the trimmed V and J ends, which lost 6 bases and 3 bases, there was a span of 14 bases. CDR3 nucleotides: TGCAGCGTCGACAGCAAAATAGACTATGGCTACACCTTC. This sequence encodes CSVDSKIDYGYTF.

The table lists this clone with a few counts. The rearrangement joins TRBV7-6 to TRBJ1-4, with 8 bases fitting TRBD1. Germline assignment: CDR1 SGHVS and CDR2 FNYEAQ. This CDR3 has 17 residues. With V trimmed by 5 bases and J by 7 bases, 15 bases remained unmatched. CDR3: CASSRTGGVSEGEKLFF. The CDR3, as DNA: TGTGCCAGCAGCCGCACAGGGGGAGTTTCGGAAGGTGAAAAACTGTTTTTT.

The chain employs TRBV27 and TRBJ1-2; D unclear. The CDR3 runs 14 residues. Germline CDR1 MNHEY, CDR2 SMNVEV (reference sequence). The germline V and J ends were trimmed by 4 bases and 4 bases, with 13 bases remaining between them. CDR3 amino acids: CASSSRRNTYGYTF. The CDR3 DNA reads TGTGCCAGCAGTTCTCGGCGGAATACCTATGGCTACACCTTC.

The chain recombines TRBV2 with TRBJ2-7, with 8 bases identical to TRBD1. J gave up 6 bases and V 1 base, and 5 bases lay outside the gene matches. Germline lookup yields CDR1 SNHLY and CDR2 FYNNEI. CDR3 length: 14 residues. CDR3 sequence: CASSEVGQGSEQYF. The CDR3 DNA reads TGTGCCAGCAGTGAAGTCGGACAGGGATCCGAGCAGTACTTC.

This clone came up a few times. Other DNA sequences in this sample translate to the same CDR3. The genes are TRBV29-1 and TRBJ2-7; 9 bases are a match to TRBD1. Losses at the gene ends were 3 bases for V and 3 bases for J; bases not matched to a gene: 0. The CDR3 is 12 residues long. Germline V gene lookup returns CDR1 SQVTM and CDR2 ANQGSEA. The CDR3 region is CSVEDRGYEQYF. The CDR3, as DNA: TGCAGCGTTGAGGACAGGGGCTACGAGCAGTACTTC.

The rearrangement uses TRBV27 and TRBJ1-1; D remains ambiguous. Trimming removed 8 bases at V and 5 bases at J, with 12 bases between. In germline, CDR1 is MNHEY, CDR2 SMNVEV (reference sequence). CDR3 length: 12 residues. The CDR3 reads CASGIFDTEAFF. In nucleotides, the CDR3 is TGTGCCAGCGGGATCTTCGATACTGAAGCTTTCTTT.

The chain combines TRBV5-4 with TRBJ2-7; D is perhaps TRBD1 (5 bases). The germline V gene has CDR1 SGHNT and CDR2 YYREEE (reference sequence). V gave up 0 bases and J gave up 2 bases, with 6 bases separating them. The CDR3 has 13 residues. CDR3 sequence reads: CASSLDRTYEQYF. The DNA for the CDR3 is TGTGCCAGCAGCTTGGACAGGACCTACGAGCAGTACTTC.

This clone has only one observation. The chain couples TRBV11-2 to TRBJ2-3; weak D call: TRBD2 (6 bases). Germline V gene data show CDR1 as SGHAT and CDR2 as FQNNGV. V dropped 1 base and J dropped 0 bases, with 8 bases sitting between them. This CDR3 has 15 residues. CDR3 coding DNA: TGTGCCAGCAGCTTAGCGGGGGAGAGCACAGATACGCAGTATTTT. It yields the protein CASSLAGESTDTQYF.

The genes are TRBV5-5 and TRBJ2-1; D unresolved. The ends were cut back, 3 bases at V and 5 bases at J, with 3 bases in the middle. In germline, CDR1 is SGHKS, CDR2 YYEKEE (reference sequence). This CDR3 has 11 residues. CDR3: CASSSNNEQFF. CDR3 DNA sequence: TGTGCCAGCAGCTCTAACAATGAGCAGTTCTTC.

The gene calls are TRBV30 and TRBJ1-1, with D uncertain. Germline CDR1 is GTSNPN and CDR2 is SVGIG (reference sequence). The CDR3 is 15 amino acids. Trimming took 0 bases from V and 6 from J, leaving 17 bases between them. CDR3 sequence: CAWSVAPTEIPEAFF. The CDR3 DNA reads as TGTGCCTGGAGTGTAGCCCCTACTGAGATCCCTGAAGCTTTCTTT.

This clone was counted between two and nine times. The chain employs TRBV11-2 and TRBJ2-1; weak D call: TRBD2 (6 bases). CDR1 and CDR2 from the germline V gene are SGHAT and FQNNGV. V dropped 5 bases and J dropped 15 bases, with 17 bases sitting between them. The CDR3 runs 12 residues. The CDR3 DNA follows: TGTGCCAGCAGCCCCGGTGGAAAGGGACTGTTCTTC. Its translation: CASSPGGKGLFF.

The gene calls are TRBV15 and TRBJ2-7, with 7 nucleotides matching TRBD2. Per germline, CDR1 LNHNV and CDR2 YYDKDF (reference sequence). Losses at the gene ends were 6 bases for V and 0 bases for J; bases not matched to a gene: 2. The CDR3 sequence is 13 residues long. The CDR3, as DNA: TGTGCCACCAGTGGGACTACCTCCTACGAGCAGTACTTC. Translating it yields CATSGTTSYEQYF.

This chain joins TRBV6-5 and TRBJ2-5; TRBD1 or TRBD2 may be the D gene (5 bases each). Germline V lookup: CDR1 MNHEY, CDR2 SVGAGI. The CDR3 contains 14 residues. Trimming took off 1 base at V and 5 bases at J, with 11 bases between the two ends. CDR3 bases: TGTGCCAGCAGTTACTTCGGGGCTACCGAGACCCAGTACTTC. Protein: CASSYFGATETQYF.

The rearrangement uses TRBV30 and TRBJ1-1; D is undetermined. This CDR3 is built from 13 residues. Per germline, CDR1 GTSNPN and CDR2 SVGIG (reference sequence). Deletions cut 3 bases from V and 4 bases from J, with 12 bases between. For the CDR3, the DNA is TGTGCCTGGAGCATGTCGGCGGGCACTGAAGCTTTCTTT. Its protein product is CAWSMSAGTEAFF. Variable domain in full (rest from reference TRBV30 and TRBJ1-1): SQTIHQWPATLVQPVGSPLSLECTVEGTSNPNLYWYRQAAGRGLQLLFYSVGIGQISSEVPQNLSASRPQDRQFILSSKKLLLSDSGFYLCAWSMSAGTEAFFGQGTRLTVV.

This clone was observed a few times. The rearrangement links TRBV27 to TRBJ1-5; D not certain. Trimming pared 6 bases from V and 4 bases from J, leaving 13 bases between. The CDR3 totals 14 residues. Germline loops: CDR1 MNHEY, CDR2 SMNVEV (reference sequence). CDR3 protein: CASSFGWGNQPQHF. The CDR3 bases are TGTGCCAGCAGCTTTGGCTGGGGTAATCAGCCCCAGCATTTT.

The CDR3 loop reads CASSRQGTLEEQYF. CDR3 DNA sequence: TGTGCCAGCAGCCGACAGGGGACCTTAGAGGAGCAGTACTTC. V gene TRBV7-2 combines with J gene TRBJ2-7; 8 bases align to TRBD1. Germline CDR1 SGHTA, CDR2 FQGNSA. The CDR3 contains 14 residues. The trim removed 5 bases at V and 7 bases at J, leaving 10 bases unmatched.

This clone was found a few times. The chain uses TRBV30 and TRBJ1-2; 8 bases are shared with TRBD1. The CDR3 length is 13 residues. The germline CDR1 and CDR2 sequences are GTSNPN and SVGIG (reference sequence). J lost 6 bases, V lost 8 bases, and 11 bases had no gene match. The CDR3 nucleotides read TGTGCCACCCGACAGGGGATAGGGGATGGCTACACCTTC. It yields the protein CATRQGIGDGYTF.

This clone was detected only a few times. The J gene is TRBJ2-7, the V gene TRBV25-1, with TRBD1 identical over 8 bases. The CDR3 has 13 amino acids. In germline, CDR1 is MGHDK, CDR2 SYGVNS. V was clipped by 1 base and J by 6 bases; unmatched bases: 2. CDR3: CASSEWTGSEQYF. In DNA, the CDR3 is TGTGCCAGCAGTGAATGGACAGGGAGCGAGCAGTACTTC.

This clone was seen only a few times. This chain connects TRBV19 to TRBJ2-1, with D possibly matching TRBD2 (7 bases). The CDR3 extends over 16 amino acids. The germline V gene has CDR1 LNHDA and CDR2 SQIVND (reference sequence). Trimming took 2 bases from V and 4 from J, leaving 15 bases between them. CDR3: CASSIISGGLYNEQFF. CDR3 bases: TGTGCCAGTAGTATAATATCGGGGGGCCTGTACAATGAGCAGTTCTTC.

The CDR3 nucleotides read TGTGCCAGCAGCGTAGGATACAGGGGCCCCTACGAGCAGTACTTC. Protein sequence: CASSVGYRGPYEQYF. The V and J genes are TRBV9 and TRBJ2-7; 7 nucleotides line up with TRBD1. Trimming at V came to 0 bases and at J to 2 bases, leaving 5 bases not matched to a gene. This CDR3 is 15 amino acids long. Germline V CDR1 and CDR2: SGDLS, YYNGEE. Full variable domain (rest looked up from reference TRBV9 and TRBJ2-7): DSGVTQTPKHLITATGQRVTLRCSPRSGDLSVYWYQQSLDQGLQFLIQYYNGEERAKGNILERFSAQQFPDLHSELNLSSLELGDSALYFCASSVGYRGPYEQYFGPGTRLTVT.

A few counts support this clone. V usage is TRBV29-1 and J usage is TRBJ2-7; TRBD1 might be the D (6 bases). Trimming removed 6 bases from V and 3 bases from J, with 18 bases in between. This CDR3 region has 14 residues. Germline values: CDR1 SQVTM, CDR2 ANQGSEA. The CDR3 loop reads CSVGELGQHYEQYF. For the CDR3, the DNA is TGCAGCGTAGGAGAGCTCGGACAGCACTACGAGCAGTACTTC.

This chain connects TRBV6-5 to TRBJ1-1, with 10 bases matching TRBD1. J lost 8 bases, V lost 5 bases, and 8 bases had no gene match. Germline assignment: CDR1 MNHEY and CDR2 SVGAGI. This CDR3 is 14 amino acids long. The CDR3 region has the DNA TGTGCCAGCAGTCGCCTTCCGACAGGGGGCGAAGCTTTCTTT. It translates to CASSRLPTGGEAFF.

The chain has TRBV5-1 and TRBJ2-7, with 7 bases matching TRBD1. This CDR3 has 14 residues. CDR1 and CDR2 (germline): SGHRS, YFSETQ. With V trimmed by 4 bases and J by 5 bases, 9 bases remained unmatched. The CDR3 is CASSPVDRTHEQYF. CDR3 in DNA: TGCGCCAGCAGCCCGGTGGACAGGACCCACGAGCAGTACTTC.

Only a few counts were recorded for this clone. The chain combines TRBV7-9 with TRBJ1-4; D is undetermined. V lost 2 bases and J 8 bases, leaving 15 bases between the germline ends. Looked up from germline, CDR1 is SEHNR and CDR2 is FQNEAQ (reference sequence). The CDR3 sequence is 15 residues long. CDR3 sequence reads: CASSLPNVESEKLFF. In DNA form, the CDR3 reads TGTGCCAGCAGCTTACCCAACGTGGAATCCGAAAAACTGTTTTTT. The full variable domain, completed using reference TRBV7-9 and TRBJ1-4, is DTGVSQNPRHKITKRGQNVTFRCDPISEHNRLYWYRQTLGQGPEFLTYFQNEAQLEKSRLLSDRFSAERPKGSFSTLEIQRTEQGDSAMYLCASSLPNVESEKLFFGSGTQLSVL.

V is TRBV2 and J is TRBJ2-3; 7 bases are a match to TRBD1. Germline V gene lookup returns CDR1 SNHLY and CDR2 FYNNEI. The V and J ends lost 8 bases and 0 bases, in that order; junction bases with no gene match: 8. This CDR3 spans 15 amino acids. CDR3 bases: TGTGCCAGCCTCAACCGGGACAGTAGCACAGATACGCAGTATTTT. Translation gives CASLNRDSSTDTQYF.

This clone was recorded a few times. This chain joins TRBV29-1 and TRBJ2-7; D remains ambiguous. This CDR3 has 11 amino acids. The V end was cut by 7 bases, the J end by 3 bases, with 10 bases between. Germline V gene sequence: CDR1 SQVTM, CDR2 ANQGSEA. The chain's CDR3 is CSALINYEQYF. The CDR3 DNA is TGCAGCGCGCTGATCAACTACGAGCAGTACTTC.